This T cell receptor beta chain was identified in a study of T-cell reconstitution after alpha-beta-depleted transplantation in children. This sample's TCRbeta library carried unique molecular identifier barcodes. Each CDR3 protein is one row after TCRdb ran MiXCR on the PCR reads. The data hold fewer than 1 million distinct CDR3 sequences, with roughly 15% observed a single time. This clonotype was counted only a few times. Its antigen is currently unknown. Trimming removed 1 base at V and 0 bases at J, with 11 bases between. The CDR3 extends over 15 amino acids. Per germline, CDR1 SGHRS and CDR2 YFSETQ. Notes on the study in general: At around two months after transplant, the alpha-beta T cells were reportedly derived from several hundred expanded clones that came from non-depleted graft cells.

Sequences were derived from PBMCs, mostly from graft donor cells, sampled 360 days after TCRalphabeta/CD19-depleted stem cell transplant. V gene TRBV5-1 combines with J gene TRBJ2-7; the D is unclear. The TCR comes from a male patient under 18 who had a stem cell transplant for acute lymphoblastic leukemia, so the T cells may come from the graft donor. CDR3 amino acids: CASSLPPPISYEQYF. CDR3 DNA: TGCGCCAGCAGCTTGCCCCCCCCGATCTCCTACGAGCAGTACTTC.